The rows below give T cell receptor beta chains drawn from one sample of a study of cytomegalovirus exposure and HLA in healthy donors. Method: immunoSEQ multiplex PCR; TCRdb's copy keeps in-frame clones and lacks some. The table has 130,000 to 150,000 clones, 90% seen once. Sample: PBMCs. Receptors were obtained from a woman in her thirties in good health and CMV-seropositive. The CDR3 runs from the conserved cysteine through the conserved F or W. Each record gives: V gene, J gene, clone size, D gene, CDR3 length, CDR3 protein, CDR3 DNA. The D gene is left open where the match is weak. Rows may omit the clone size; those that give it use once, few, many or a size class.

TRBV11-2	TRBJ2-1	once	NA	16	CASSLNRASGYNEQFF	TGTGCCAGCAGCTTAAACAGGGCTAGCGGCTACAATGAGCAGTTCTTC
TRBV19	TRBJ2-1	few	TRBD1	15	CASTLGGQGWNEQFF	TGTGCCAGTACCCTAGGGGGACAGGGGTGGAATGAGCAGTTCTTC
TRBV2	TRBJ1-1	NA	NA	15	CASSPRSFMNTEAFF	TGTGCCAGCAGTCCCAGGTCGTTCATGAACACTGAAGCTTTCTTT
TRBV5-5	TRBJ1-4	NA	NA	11	CASSVPGHPIF	TGTGCCAGCAGCGTACCGGGACACCCGATTTTT
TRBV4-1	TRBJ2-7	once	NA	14	CASSQEAPAYEQYF	TGCGCCAGCAGCCAAGAGGCCCCCGCCTACGAGCAGTACTTC
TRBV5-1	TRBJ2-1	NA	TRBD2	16	CATKRGQREVYNEQFF	TGCGCCACCAAGAGGGGACAGCGGGAGGTCTACAATGAGCAGTTCTTC
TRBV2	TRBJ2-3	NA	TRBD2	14	CASSVGLVPDTQYF	TGTGCCAGCAGTGTCGGACTAGTCCCGGATACGCAGTATTTT
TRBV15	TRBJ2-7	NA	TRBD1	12	CATRGTEYEQYF	TGTGCCACCCGAGGGACAGAGTACGAGCAGTACTTC
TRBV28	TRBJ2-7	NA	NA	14	CASSTHQGGNEQYF	TGTGCCAGCAGTACCCACCAGGGTGGCAACGAGCAGTACTTC
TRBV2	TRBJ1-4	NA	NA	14	CASKDSGWNEKLFF	TGTGCCAGCAAAGACTCGGGGTGGAATGAAAAACTGTTTTTT
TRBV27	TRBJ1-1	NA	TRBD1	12	CASSFLTGDAFF	TGTGCCAGCAGTTTCCTGACAGGGGATGCTTTCTTT
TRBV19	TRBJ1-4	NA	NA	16	CASSISWGATNEKLFF	TGTGCCAGTAGTATCTCTTGGGGGGCAACTAATGAAAAACTGTTTTTT
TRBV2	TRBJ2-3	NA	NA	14	CASSSVPGDDTQYF	TGTGCCAGCAGCTCAGTCCCCGGGGATGATACGCAGTATTTT
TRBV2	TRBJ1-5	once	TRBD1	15	CASSDSRRGLQPQHF	TGTGCCAGCAGTGATTCACGCAGGGGGCTCCAGCCCCAGCATTTT
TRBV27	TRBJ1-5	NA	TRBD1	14	CASSPRGGNQPQHF	TGTGCCAGCAGCCCCAGGGGGGGCAATCAGCCCCAGCATTTT
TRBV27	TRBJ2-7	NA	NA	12	CASKGPGAKQYF	TGTGCCAGCAAGGGGCCGGGAGCTAAGCAGTACTTC
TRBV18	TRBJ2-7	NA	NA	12	CASSRLGGEQYF	TGTGCCAGCTCTCGGCTTGGAGGCGAGCAGTACTTC
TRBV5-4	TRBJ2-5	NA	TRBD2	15	CASSPGTSGRWSQYF	TGTGCCAGCAGCCCCGGGACTAGCGGGAGATGGTCCCAGTACTTC
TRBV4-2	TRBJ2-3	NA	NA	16	CASSQEWGPSTDTQYF	TGTGCCAGCAGCCAAGAGTGGGGGCCCTCCACAGATACGCAGTATTTT
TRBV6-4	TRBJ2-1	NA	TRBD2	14	CASSTSGSSDEQFF	TGTGCCAGCAGTACTAGCGGGAGTTCCGATGAGCAGTTCTTC
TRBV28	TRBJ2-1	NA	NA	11	CASSRLVGQFF	TGTGCCAGCAGCAGACTAGTCGGGCAGTTCTTC
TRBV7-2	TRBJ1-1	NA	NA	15	CASSLARTGLGEAFF	TGTGCCAGCAGCTTAGCACGTACAGGTCTCGGTGAAGCTTTCTTT
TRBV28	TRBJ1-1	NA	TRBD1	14	CASRPAGGNTEAFF	TGTGCCAGCAGACCGGCAGGGGGGAACACTGAAGCTTTCTTT
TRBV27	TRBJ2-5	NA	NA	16	CASSLFGGVVQETQYF	TGTGCCAGCAGTTTATTCGGCGGGGTGGTCCAAGAGACCCAGTACTTC
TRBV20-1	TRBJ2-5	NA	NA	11	CRLGATETQYF	TGCAGGCTCGGTGCAACAGAGACCCAGTACTTC
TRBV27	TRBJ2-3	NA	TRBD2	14	CASSSRLAEDTQYF	TGTGCCAGCAGTTCACGACTAGCGGAGGATACGCAGTATTTT
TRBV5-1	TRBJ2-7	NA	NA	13	CASSFGHSYEQYF	TGCGCCAGCAGCTTTGGACACTCCTACGAGCAGTACTTC
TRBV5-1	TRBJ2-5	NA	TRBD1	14	CASSVTGGDETQYF	TGCGCCAGCAGCGTGACAGGGGGGGATGAGACCCAGTACTTC
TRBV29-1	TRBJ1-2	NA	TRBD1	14	CSVGDRGRGYGYTF	TGCAGCGTCGGAGACAGGGGGCGAGGCTATGGCTACACCTTC
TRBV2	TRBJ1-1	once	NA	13	CASSGDLNTEAFF	TGTGCCAGCAGTGGCGACTTGAACACTGAAGCTTTCTTT
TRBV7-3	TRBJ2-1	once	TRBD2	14	CASSPGTSGREQFF	TGTGCCAGCAGCCCAGGGACTAGCGGGAGGGAGCAGTTCTTC
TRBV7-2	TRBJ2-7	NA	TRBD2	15	CASSLSGSSPYEQYF	TGTGCCAGCAGTCTTAGCGGGAGTTCCCCCTACGAGCAGTACTTC
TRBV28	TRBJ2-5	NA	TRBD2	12	CATSGGGETQYF	TGTGCCACTAGCGGGGGAGGAGAGACCCAGTACTTC